This passage covers 3 T cell receptor beta chains from one sample sequenced in a study of T cell responses to AZD1222 COVID-19 vaccine. Measured with immunoSEQ multiplex PCR; TCRdb has only the in-frame clones, and not every one. This table holds roughly 50,000 clones, over 60% found once. Sequencing was performed on peripheral blood, taken on day 0 of AZD1222 vaccination. The receptors originated from an adult in good health.

V is TRBV28 and J is TRBJ2-1; D unclear. The CDR3 sequence is 12 residues long. V lost 6 bases and J lost 1, with 4 bases in between. CDR1 and CDR2 from the germline V gene are MDHEN and SYDVKM. This CDR3 reads CASRPSYNEQFF. In DNA form, the CDR3 reads TGTGCCAGCAGACCATCCTACAATGAGCAGTTCTTC.

V is TRBV11-2 and J is TRBJ2-4, with D unresolved. The V end was cut by 7 bases, the J end by 7 bases, with 17 bases between. The germline CDR1 and CDR2 sequences are SGHAT and FQNNGV. The CDR3 covers 14 residues. The CDR3, as DNA: TGTGCCAGCACCGTCAATAGGTTGGGGAACATTCAGTACTTC. Protein sequence: CASTVNRLGNIQYF.

The gene calls are TRBV6-2 or TRBV6-3 and TRBJ1-2; tentatively, D is TRBD1 (6 bases). This CDR3 region has 15 residues. Looked up from germline, CDR1 is MNHEY and CDR2 is SVGEGT. V lost 0 bases and J 4 bases, leaving 12 bases between the germline ends. CDR3 loop: CASSYSTGGGYGYTF. The CDR3 DNA sequence: TGTGCCAGCAGTTACTCGACTGGGGGCGGCTATGGCTACACCTTC.